The entry below describes one T cell receptor beta chain. The V end was cut by 0 bases, the J end by 0 bases, with 10 bases between. This CDR3 is 16 amino acids long. The germline CDR1 and CDR2 sequences are SGHRS and YFSETQ. From the 5' RACE reads, TCRdb called clonotypes with MiXCR, one entry per CDR3 protein. The table records a few hundred thousand distinct CDR3 sequences, 7.5% to 10% of them present only once. This record comes from a study of identical twins. Another study also made use of these data, one on yellow fever vaccine responses in identical twins.

This chain connects TRBV5-1 to TRBJ2-1; D unclear. This clonotype was obtained from a woman aged 18-29 years in good health. Sequenced sample: PBMCs. This CDR3 reads CASSLAPGHSYNEQFF. CDR3 bases: TGCGCCAGCAGCTTGGCCCCGGGCCACTCCTACAATGAGCAGTTCTTC.